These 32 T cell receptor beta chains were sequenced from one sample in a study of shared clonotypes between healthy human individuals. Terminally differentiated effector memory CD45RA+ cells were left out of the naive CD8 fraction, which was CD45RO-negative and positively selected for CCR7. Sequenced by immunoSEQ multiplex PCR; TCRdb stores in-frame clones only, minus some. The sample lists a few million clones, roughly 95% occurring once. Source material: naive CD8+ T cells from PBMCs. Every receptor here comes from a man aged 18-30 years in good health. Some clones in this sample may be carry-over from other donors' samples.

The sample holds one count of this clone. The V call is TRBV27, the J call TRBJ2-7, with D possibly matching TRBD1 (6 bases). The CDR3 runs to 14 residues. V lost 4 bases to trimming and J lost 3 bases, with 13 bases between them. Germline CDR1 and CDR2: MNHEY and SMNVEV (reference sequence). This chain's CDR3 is CASSWGPQLYEQYF. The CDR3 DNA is TGTGCCAGCAGTTGGGGGCCGCAACTCTACGAGCAGTACTTC.

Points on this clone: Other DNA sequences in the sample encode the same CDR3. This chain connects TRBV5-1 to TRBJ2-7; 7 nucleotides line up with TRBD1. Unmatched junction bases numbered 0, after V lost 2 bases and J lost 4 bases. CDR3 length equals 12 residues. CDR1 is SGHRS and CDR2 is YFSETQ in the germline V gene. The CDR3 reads CASSLQGYEQYF. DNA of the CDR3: TGCGCCAGCAGCTTACAGGGGTACGAGCAGTACTTC. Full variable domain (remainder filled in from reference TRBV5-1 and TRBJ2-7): KAGVTQTPRYLIKTRGQQVTLSCSPISGHRSVSWYQQTPGQGLQFLFEYFSETQRNKGNFPGRFSGRQFSNSRSEMNVSTLELGDSALYLCASSLQGYEQYFGPGTRLTVT.

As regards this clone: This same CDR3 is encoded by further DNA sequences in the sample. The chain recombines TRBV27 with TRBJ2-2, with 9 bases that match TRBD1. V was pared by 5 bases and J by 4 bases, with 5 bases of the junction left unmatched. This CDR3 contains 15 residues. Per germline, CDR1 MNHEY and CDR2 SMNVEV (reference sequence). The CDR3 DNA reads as TGTGCCAGCAGTCCCGGACAGGGGTCCACCGGGGAGCTGTTTTTT. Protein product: CASSPGQGSTGELFF.

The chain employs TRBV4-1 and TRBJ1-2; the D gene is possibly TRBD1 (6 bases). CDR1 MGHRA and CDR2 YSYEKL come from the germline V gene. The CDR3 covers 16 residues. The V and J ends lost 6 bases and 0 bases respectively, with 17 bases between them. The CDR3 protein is CASSQEGHSANYGYTF. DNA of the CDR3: TGCGCCAGCAGTCAGGAGGGACACTCTGCTAACTATGGCTACACCTTC.

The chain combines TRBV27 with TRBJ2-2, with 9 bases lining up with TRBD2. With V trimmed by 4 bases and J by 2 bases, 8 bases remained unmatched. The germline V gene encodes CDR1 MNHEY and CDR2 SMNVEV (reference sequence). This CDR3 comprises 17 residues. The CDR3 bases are TGTGCCAGCAGTTACTTAGCGGGAGAACCCAACACCGGGGAGCTGTTTTTT. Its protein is CASSYLAGEPNTGELFF.

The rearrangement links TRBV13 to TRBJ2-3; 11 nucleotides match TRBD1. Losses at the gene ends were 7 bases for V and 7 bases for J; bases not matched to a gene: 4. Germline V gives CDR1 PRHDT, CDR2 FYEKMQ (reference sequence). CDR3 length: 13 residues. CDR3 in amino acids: CASTRDRGNTQYF. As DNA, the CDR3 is TGTGCCAGCACCCGGGACAGGGGGAATACGCAGTATTTT.

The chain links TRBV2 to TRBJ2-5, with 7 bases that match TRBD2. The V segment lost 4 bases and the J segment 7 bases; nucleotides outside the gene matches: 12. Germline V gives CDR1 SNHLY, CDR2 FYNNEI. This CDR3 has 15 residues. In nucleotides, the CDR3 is TGTGCCAGCAGTGTAAGCGGGACGTCGCTGGGGACCCAGTACTTC. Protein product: CASSVSGTSLGTQYF.

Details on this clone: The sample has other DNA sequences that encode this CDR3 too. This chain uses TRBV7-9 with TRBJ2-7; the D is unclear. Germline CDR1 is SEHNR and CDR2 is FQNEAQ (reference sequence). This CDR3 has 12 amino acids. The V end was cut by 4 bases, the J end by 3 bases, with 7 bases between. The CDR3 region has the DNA TGTGCCAGCAGCTCGACAAGCTACGAGCAGTACTTC. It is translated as CASSSTSYEQYF.

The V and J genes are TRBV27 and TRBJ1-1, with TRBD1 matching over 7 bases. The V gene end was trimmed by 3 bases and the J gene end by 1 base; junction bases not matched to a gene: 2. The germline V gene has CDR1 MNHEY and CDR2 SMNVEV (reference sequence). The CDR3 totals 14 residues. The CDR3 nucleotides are TGTGCCAGCAGTTTCCAGGGGGGGAACACTGAAGCTTTCTTT. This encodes CASSFQGGNTEAFF.

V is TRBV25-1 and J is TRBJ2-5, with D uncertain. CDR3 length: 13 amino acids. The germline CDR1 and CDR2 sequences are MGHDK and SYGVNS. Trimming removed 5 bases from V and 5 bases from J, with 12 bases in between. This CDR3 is CASSRAARETQYF. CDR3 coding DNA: TGTGCCAGCAGTAGGGCGGCCAGGGAGACCCAGTACTTC.

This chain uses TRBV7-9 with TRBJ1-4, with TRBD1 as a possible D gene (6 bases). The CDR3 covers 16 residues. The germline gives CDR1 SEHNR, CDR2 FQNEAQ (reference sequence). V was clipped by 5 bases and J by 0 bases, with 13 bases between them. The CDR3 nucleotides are TGTGCCAGCAGCGCCGCTAGGGGGTCAACTAATGAAAAACTGTTTTTT. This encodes CASSAARGSTNEKLFF.

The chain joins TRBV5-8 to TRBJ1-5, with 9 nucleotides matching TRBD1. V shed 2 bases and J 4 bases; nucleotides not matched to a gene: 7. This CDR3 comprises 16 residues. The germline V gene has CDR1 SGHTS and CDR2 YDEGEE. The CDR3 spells CASSLWTGDLNQPQHF. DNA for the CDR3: TGTGCCAGCAGCTTATGGACAGGGGACTTAAATCAGCCCCAGCATTTT. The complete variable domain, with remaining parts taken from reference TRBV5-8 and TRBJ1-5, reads EAGVTQSPTHLIKTRGQQATLRCSPISGHTSVYWYQQALGLGLQFLLWYDEGEERNRGNFPPRFSGRQFPNYSSELNVNALELEDSALYLCASSLWTGDLNQPQHFGDGTRLSIL.

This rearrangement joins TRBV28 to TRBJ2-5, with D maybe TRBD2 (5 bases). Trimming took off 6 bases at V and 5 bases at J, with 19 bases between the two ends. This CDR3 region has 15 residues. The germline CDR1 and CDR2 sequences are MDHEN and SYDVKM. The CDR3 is CASSLSLNRGETQYF. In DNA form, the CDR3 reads TGTGCCAGCAGCCTAAGCTTAAATCGGGGTGAGACCCAGTACTTC.

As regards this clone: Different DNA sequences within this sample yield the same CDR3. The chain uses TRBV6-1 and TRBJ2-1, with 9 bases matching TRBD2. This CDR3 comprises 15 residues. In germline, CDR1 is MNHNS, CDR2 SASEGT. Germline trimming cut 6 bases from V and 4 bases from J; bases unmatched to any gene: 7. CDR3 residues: CASSPLAGGYNEQFF. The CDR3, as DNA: TGTGCCAGCAGCCCCCTTGCGGGAGGGTACAATGAGCAGTTCTTC.

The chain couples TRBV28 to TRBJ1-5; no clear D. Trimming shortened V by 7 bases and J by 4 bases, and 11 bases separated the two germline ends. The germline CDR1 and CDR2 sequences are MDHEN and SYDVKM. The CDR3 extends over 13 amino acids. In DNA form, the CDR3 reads TGTGCCAGCAACACACAGCTTAATCAGCCCCAGCATTTT. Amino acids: CASNTQLNQPQHF.

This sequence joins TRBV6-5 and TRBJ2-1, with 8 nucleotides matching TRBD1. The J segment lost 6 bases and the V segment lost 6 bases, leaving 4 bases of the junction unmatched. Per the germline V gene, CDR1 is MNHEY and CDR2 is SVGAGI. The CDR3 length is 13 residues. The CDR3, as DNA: TGTGCCAGCAGCCTTACAGGGGGCAATGAGCAGTTCTTC. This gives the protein CASSLTGGNEQFF.

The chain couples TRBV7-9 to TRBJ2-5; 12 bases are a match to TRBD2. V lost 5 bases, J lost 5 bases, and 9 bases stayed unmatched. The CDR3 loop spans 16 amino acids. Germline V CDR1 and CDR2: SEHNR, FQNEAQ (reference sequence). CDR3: CASSRTSGAPRETQYF. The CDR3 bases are TGTGCCAGCAGCCGGACTAGCGGGGCTCCCCGCGAGACCCAGTACTTC.

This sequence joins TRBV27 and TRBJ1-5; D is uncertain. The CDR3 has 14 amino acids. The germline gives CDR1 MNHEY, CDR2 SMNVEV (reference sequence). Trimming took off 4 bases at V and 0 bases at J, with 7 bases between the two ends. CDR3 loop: CASSYSFSNQPQHF. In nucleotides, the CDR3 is TGTGCCAGCAGTTACAGTTTTAGCAATCAGCCCCAGCATTTT.

The CDR3 sequence: CASSLSIASNYGYTF. CDR3 nucleotides: TGTGCCAGCAGTTTAAGTATAGCCTCAAACTATGGCTACACCTTC. V and J are TRBV28 and TRBJ1-2; D gene ambiguous. Germline V lookup: CDR1 MDHEN, CDR2 SYDVKM. The CDR3 has 15 amino acids. Trimming stripped 2 bases from V and 2 bases from J, with 12 bases between.

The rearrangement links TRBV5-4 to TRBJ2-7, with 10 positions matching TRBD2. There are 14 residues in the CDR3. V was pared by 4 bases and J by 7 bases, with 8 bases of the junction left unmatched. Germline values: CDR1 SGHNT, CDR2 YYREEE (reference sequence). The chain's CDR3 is CASSASSGSSEQYF. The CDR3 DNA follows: TGTGCCAGCAGCGCGTCTAGCGGGAGTTCGGAGCAGTACTTC.

The CDR3 bases are TGTGCCAGCAGTCCCTTTGCCGCCACGTCAAAAGAGACCCAGTACTTC. Protein: CASSPFAATSKETQYF. The chain employs TRBV28 and TRBJ2-5; D gene ambiguous. The V gene lost 5 bases and the J gene lost 3 bases, with 19 bases spanning the gap. The CDR3 has 16 residues. The V gene's germline CDR1 is MDHEN and CDR2 SYDVKM. Together with reference TRBV28 and TRBJ2-5, the CDR3 gives the full variable domain: DVKVTQSSRYLVKRTGEKVFLECVQDMDHENMFWYRQDPGLGLRLIYFSYDVKMKEKGDIPEGYSVSREKKERFSLILESASTNQTSMYLCASSPFAATSKETQYFGPGTRLLVL.

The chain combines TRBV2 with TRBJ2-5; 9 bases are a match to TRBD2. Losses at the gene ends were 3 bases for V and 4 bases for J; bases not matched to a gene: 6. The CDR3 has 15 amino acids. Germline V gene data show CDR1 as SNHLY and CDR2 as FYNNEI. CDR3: CASSDPRTSVETQYF. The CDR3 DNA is TGTGCCAGCAGTGACCCCCGGACTAGCGTAGAGACCCAGTACTTC.

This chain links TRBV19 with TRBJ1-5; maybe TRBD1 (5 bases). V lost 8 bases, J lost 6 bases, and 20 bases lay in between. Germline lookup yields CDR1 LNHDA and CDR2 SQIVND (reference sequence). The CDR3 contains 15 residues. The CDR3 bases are TGTGCCAGTCGCTACCTTGGGGGATGGGGTCAGCCCCAGCATTTT. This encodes CASRYLGGWGQPQHF.

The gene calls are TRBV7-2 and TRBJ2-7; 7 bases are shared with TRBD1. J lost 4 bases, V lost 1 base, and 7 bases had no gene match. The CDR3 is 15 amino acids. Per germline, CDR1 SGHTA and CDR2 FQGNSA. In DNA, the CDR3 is TGTGCCAGCAGCTTAGATCGAGGGGGCGCTTACGAGCAGTACTTC. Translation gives CASSLDRGGAYEQYF.

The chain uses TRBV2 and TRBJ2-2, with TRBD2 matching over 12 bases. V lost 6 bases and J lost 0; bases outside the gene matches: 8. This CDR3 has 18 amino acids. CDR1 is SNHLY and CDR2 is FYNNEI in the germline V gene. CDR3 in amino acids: CASSASGRASTNTGELFF. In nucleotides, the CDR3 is TGTGCCAGCAGCGCTAGCGGGAGGGCCTCCACGAACACCGGGGAGCTGTTTTTT.

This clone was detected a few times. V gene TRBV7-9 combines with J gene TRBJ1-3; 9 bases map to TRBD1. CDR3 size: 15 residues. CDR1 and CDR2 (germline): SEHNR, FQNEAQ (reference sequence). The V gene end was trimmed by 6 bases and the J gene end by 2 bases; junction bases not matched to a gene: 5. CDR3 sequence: CASRTGQGTGNTIYF. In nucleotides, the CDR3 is TGTGCCAGCAGGACCGGACAGGGGACTGGAAACACCATATATTTT.

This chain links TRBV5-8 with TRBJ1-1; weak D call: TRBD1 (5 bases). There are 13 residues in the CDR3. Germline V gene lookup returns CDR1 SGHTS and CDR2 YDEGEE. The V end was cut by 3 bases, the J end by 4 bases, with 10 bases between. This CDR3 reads CASSWGRGTEAFF. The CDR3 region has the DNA TGTGCCAGCAGCTGGGGACGGGGCACTGAAGCTTTCTTT.

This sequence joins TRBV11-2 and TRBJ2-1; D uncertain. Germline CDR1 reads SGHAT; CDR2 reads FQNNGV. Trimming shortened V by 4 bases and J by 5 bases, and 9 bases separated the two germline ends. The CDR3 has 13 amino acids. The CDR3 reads CASSWAGHNEQFF. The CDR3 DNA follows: TGTGCCAGCAGCTGGGCCGGACACAATGAGCAGTTCTTC.

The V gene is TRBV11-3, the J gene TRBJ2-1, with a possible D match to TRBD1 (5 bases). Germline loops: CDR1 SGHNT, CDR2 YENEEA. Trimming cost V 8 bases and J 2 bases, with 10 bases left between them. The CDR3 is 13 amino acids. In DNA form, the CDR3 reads TGTGCCAGCGGCCAGGGCCCCTACAATGAGCAGTTCTTC. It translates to CASGQGPYNEQFF.

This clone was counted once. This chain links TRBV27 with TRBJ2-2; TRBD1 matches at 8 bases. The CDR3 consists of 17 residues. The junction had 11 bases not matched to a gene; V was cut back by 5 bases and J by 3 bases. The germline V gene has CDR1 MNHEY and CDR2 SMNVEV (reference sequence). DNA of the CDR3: TGTGCCAGCAGTCCGGGCTCCGGGACAGGTTACACCGGGGAGCTGTTTTTT. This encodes CASSPGSGTGYTGELFF.

The CDR3 region is CASSQLAGAQETQYF. CDR3 DNA sequence: TGCGCCAGCAGCCAACTAGCGGGAGCCCAAGAGACCCAGTACTTC. The chain uses TRBV4-3 and TRBJ2-5; TRBD2 matches 10 bases. The ends lost 2 bases at V and 1 base at J; junction bases unmatched: 1. The CDR3 has 15 residues. CDR1 is LGHNA, CDR2 YSLEER, per germline.

The CDR3 nucleotides are TGTGCCAGCAGCGTATTGTCGGGGGCTGAAGCTTTCTTT. It codes for CASSVLSGAEAFF. The J gene is TRBJ1-1, the V gene TRBV9, with a tentative D call TRBD1 (5 bases). This CDR3 has 13 residues. V shed 1 base and J shed 6 bases, with 10 bases lying between them. Germline CDR1 is SGDLS and CDR2 is YYNGEE.